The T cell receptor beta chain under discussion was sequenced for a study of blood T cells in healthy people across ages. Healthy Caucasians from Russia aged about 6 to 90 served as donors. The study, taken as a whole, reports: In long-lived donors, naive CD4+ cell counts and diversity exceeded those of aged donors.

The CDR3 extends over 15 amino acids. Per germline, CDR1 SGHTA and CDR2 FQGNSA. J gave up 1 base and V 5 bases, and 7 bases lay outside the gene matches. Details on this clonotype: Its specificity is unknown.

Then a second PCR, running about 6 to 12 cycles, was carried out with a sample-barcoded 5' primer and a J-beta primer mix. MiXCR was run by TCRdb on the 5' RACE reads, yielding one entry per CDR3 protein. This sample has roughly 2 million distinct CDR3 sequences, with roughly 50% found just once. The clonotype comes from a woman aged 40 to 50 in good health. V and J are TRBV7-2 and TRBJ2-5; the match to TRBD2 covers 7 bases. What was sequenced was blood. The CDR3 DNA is TGTGCCAGCAGCCCCGGGCCGGGGGGCCAAGAGACCCAGTACTTC. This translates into CASSPGPGGQETQYF.